Following are 7 T cell receptor beta chains from one sample sequenced in a study of T cells after yellow fever vaccination. MiXCR, run by TCRdb on the 5' RACE reads, gives a single entry per CDR3 protein. This sample yields approximately 160,000 distinct CDR3 sequences, of which around 9% are seen a single time; roughly a third belongs to the top ten. The sequencing used CD8+ T cells sorted from PBMCs, collected 45 days after the yellow fever booster vaccination. Receptor source: a man aged 18 to 29 who received the YFV17D yellow fever vaccine.

This clonotype was observed a few times. The CDR3 DNA reads as TGCAGCGTTGAAGTAAACCTAGCGGGGGGCGATGAGCAGTTCTTC. Translated: CSVEVNLAGGDEQFF. The chain is built from TRBV29-1 and TRBJ2-1, with 11 bases that match TRBD2. This CDR3 region has 15 residues. V gave up 1 base and J gave up 8 bases; unmatched junction bases: 7. CDR1 and CDR2 from the germline V gene are SQVTM and ANQGSEA.

This clonotype showed up just a few times. This rearrangement joins TRBV27 to TRBJ2-1; D might be TRBD2 (6 bases). With 5 bases removed from V and 1 base from J, the gap between germline ends came to 9 bases. CDR1 is MNHEY and CDR2 is SMNVEV in the germline V gene (reference sequence). The CDR3 is 14 residues long. CDR3 region: CASSVGGSYNEQFF. Written as DNA, the CDR3 is TGTGCCAGCAGTGTGGGGGGATCCTACAATGAGCAGTTCTTC.

The CDR3 nucleotides read TGCGCCAGCAGCCAAGATCAAGCCTACGAGCAGTACTTC. Translating it yields CASSQDQAYEQYF. V is TRBV4-3 and J is TRBJ2-7, with D uncertain. CDR1 and CDR2 (germline): LGHNA, YSLEER. The CDR3 length is 13 residues. V shed 0 bases and J shed 2 bases, with 5 bases lying between them.

The chain links TRBV6-6 to TRBJ1-1, with D perhaps TRBD1 (6 bases). Per germline, CDR1 MNHNY and CDR2 SVGAGI (reference sequence). V shed 0 bases and J shed 5 bases, with 13 bases lying between them. This CDR3 spans 15 amino acids. This CDR3 is CASSYSMGAKTEAFF. Here the CDR3 DNA reads TGTGCCAGCAGTTACTCGATGGGGGCGAAAACTGAAGCTTTCTTT.

This clonotype was counted many times. The V and J genes are TRBV6-5 and TRBJ2-2, with D possibly matching TRBD2 (6 bases). The V gene's germline CDR1 is MNHEY and CDR2 SVGAGI. The CDR3 sequence is 13 residues long. V was pared by 8 bases and J by 1 base, with 8 bases between. CDR3 nucleotide sequence: TGTGCCAGCGTGGAGGGGAACACCGGGGAGCTGTTTTTT. As protein: CASVEGNTGELFF.

The CDR3 here is CASSFFKLNTEAFF. The CDR3 DNA follows: TGTGCCAGCAGCTTTTTTAAGTTGAACACTGAAGCTTTCTTT. The rearrangement uses TRBV5-4 and TRBJ1-1; D is undetermined. This CDR3 has 14 amino acids. V was shortened by 2 bases and J by 0 bases, with 8 bases between the two germline ends. CDR1 is SGHNT, CDR2 YYREEE, per germline (reference sequence).

The chain combines TRBV5-1 with TRBJ2-7, with a possible D match to TRBD1 (6 bases). The germline V gene encodes CDR1 SGHRS and CDR2 YFSETQ. The CDR3 length is 13 residues. Trimming left V 4 bases short and J 3 bases short, with 11 bases between. The chain's CDR3 is CASSDPDSYEQYF. Written as DNA, the CDR3 is TGCGCCAGCAGCGACCCGGACAGCTACGAGCAGTACTTC. The whole variable domain, remainder taken from reference TRBV5-1 and TRBJ2-7, is KAGVTQTPRYLIKTRGQQVTLSCSPISGHRSVSWYQQTPGQGLQFLFEYFSETQRNKGNFPGRFSGRQFSNSRSEMNVSTLELGDSALYLCASSDPDSYEQYFGPGTRLTVT.